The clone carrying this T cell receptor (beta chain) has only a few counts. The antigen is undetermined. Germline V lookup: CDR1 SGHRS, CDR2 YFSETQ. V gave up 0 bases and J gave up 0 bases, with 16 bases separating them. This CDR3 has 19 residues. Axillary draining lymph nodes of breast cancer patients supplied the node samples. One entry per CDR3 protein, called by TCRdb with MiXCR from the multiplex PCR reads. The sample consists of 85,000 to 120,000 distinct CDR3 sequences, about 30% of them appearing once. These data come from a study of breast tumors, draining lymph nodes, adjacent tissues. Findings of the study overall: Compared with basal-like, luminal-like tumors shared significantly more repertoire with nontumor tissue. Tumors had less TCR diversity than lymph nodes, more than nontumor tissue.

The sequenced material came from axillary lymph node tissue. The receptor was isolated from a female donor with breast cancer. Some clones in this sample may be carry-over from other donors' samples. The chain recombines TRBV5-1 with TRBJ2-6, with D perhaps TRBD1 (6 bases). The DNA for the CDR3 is TGCGCCAGCAGCTTGGTTATACAGGGTGCCTCCTCTGGGGCCAACGTCCTGACTTTC. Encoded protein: CASSLVIQGASSGANVLTF.